The 13 T cell receptor beta chains below all came from one sample that was sequenced in a study of T cell responses to AZD1222 COVID-19 vaccine. Using immunoSEQ multiplex PCR, the repertoire was profiled, and TCRdb retains in-frame clones only, with some absent. This sample has some 140,000 clones, with roughly 90% found just once. The sample was peripheral blood, taken on day 0 of AZD1222 vaccination. The receptor source for this set is an adult in good health.

The V call is TRBV5-4, the J call TRBJ2-3, with D perhaps being TRBD1 or TRBD2 (7 bases each). With 4 bases removed from V and 3 bases from J, the gap between germline ends came to 12 bases. CDR3 length: 14 residues. Germline CDR1 SGHNT, CDR2 YYREEE (reference sequence). CDR3 amino acids: CASSLRGGTDTQYF. DNA of the CDR3: TGTGCCAGCAGCCTCAGGGGGGGGACAGATACGCAGTATTTT. Together with reference TRBV5-4 and TRBJ2-3, the CDR3 gives the full variable domain: ETGVTQSPTHLIKTRGQQVTLRCSSQSGHNTVSWYQQALGQGPQFIFQYYREEENGRGNFPPRFSGLQFPNYSSELNVNALELDDSALYLCASSLRGGTDTQYFGPGTRLTVL.

The chain is built from TRBV10-3 and TRBJ2-5; the D is unclear. This CDR3 is 12 amino acids long. The germline V gene has CDR1 ENHRY and CDR2 SYGVKD. Trimming stripped 0 bases from V and 4 bases from J, with 3 bases between. The CDR3 DNA is TGTGCCATCAGTGAGTCCAGAGAGACCCAGTACTTC. It encodes CAISESRETQYF.

J is TRBJ1-5 and V is TRBV18; perhaps TRBD1 as D (5 bases). Trimming removed 2 bases from V and 3 bases from J, with 8 bases in between. Per germline, CDR1 KGHSH and CDR2 LQKENI. This CDR3 region has 14 residues. The chain's CDR3 is CASSPGGNNQPQHF. The CDR3, as DNA: TGTGCCAGCTCACCAGGGGGGAACAATCAGCCCCAGCATTTT. The full variable domain, with the rest looked up from reference TRBV18 and TRBJ1-5, is NAGVMQNPRHLVRRRGQEARLRCSPMKGHSHVYWYRQLPEEGLKFMVYLQKENIIDESGMPKERFSAEFPKEGPSILRIQQVVRGDSAAYFCASSPGGNNQPQHFGDGTRLSIL.

This chain joins TRBV19 and TRBJ2-7, with a tentative D call TRBD2 (6 bases). V was clipped by 6 bases and J by 6 bases, with 21 bases between them. Per the germline V gene, CDR1 is LNHDA and CDR2 is SQIVND (reference sequence). The CDR3 is made up of 15 amino acids. The CDR3, as DNA: TGTGCCAGTAGCAACGGGGCCGGGAGAAGTGGCGAGCAGTACTTC. This sequence encodes CASSNGAGRSGEQYF. Based on the CDR3 plus reference TRBV19 and TRBJ2-7, the full variable domain is DGGITQSPKYLFRKEGQNVTLSCEQNLNHDAMYWYRQDPGQGLRLIYYSQIVNDFQKGDIAEGYSVSREKKESFPLTVTSAQKNPTAFYLCASSNGAGRSGEQYFGPGTRLTVT.

The V and J genes are TRBV4-2 and TRBJ2-3; 11 nucleotides agree with TRBD2. Germline V gene sequence: CDR1 LGHNA, CDR2 YNFKEQ. Trimming cost V 0 bases and J 5 bases; bases outside gene matches: 10. The CDR3 sequence is 18 residues long. The CDR3 DNA sequence: TGTGCCAGCAGCCAAGATCCCGGGGATAGCGGGAGGGGAGATACGCAGTATTTT. It encodes CASSQDPGDSGRGDTQYF.

The chain has TRBV10-3 and TRBJ1-3, with TRBD1 as a possible D gene (5 bases). Trimming stripped 5 bases from V and 0 bases from J, with 11 bases between. Germline V gene data show CDR1 as ENHRY and CDR2 as SYGVKD. The CDR3 loop spans 15 amino acids. CDR3: CAISSGLISGNTIYF. CDR3 nucleotide sequence: TGTGCCATCAGTTCAGGGTTAATCTCTGGAAACACCATATATTTT.

This chain connects TRBV19 to TRBJ1-5; no definite D call. Trimming took 5 bases from V and 0 from J, leaving 23 bases between them. Germline V CDR1 and CDR2: LNHDA, SQIVND (reference sequence). The CDR3 has 19 residues. The CDR3 sequence: CASSWATELQRYSNQPQHF. DNA for the CDR3: TGTGCCAGTAGTTGGGCTACAGAGCTCCAACGTTATAGCAATCAGCCCCAGCATTTT. Filled out from reference TRBV19 and TRBJ1-5, the complete variable domain reads DGGITQSPKYLFRKEGQNVTLSCEQNLNHDAMYWYRQDPGQGLRLIYYSQIVNDFQKGDIAEGYSVSREKKESFPLTVTSAQKNPTAFYLCASSWATELQRYSNQPQHFGDGTRLSIL.

V is TRBV27 and J is TRBJ2-7, with 10 bases lining up with TRBD1. Trimming cost V 3 bases and J 4 bases; bases outside gene matches: 6. This CDR3 is built from 15 residues. Germline V gene lookup returns CDR1 MNHEY and CDR2 SMNVEV (reference sequence). The DNA of the CDR3 is TGTGCCAGCAGTTTCCAGGGACAGGGGCCTTACGAGCAGTACTTC. Protein: CASSFQGQGPYEQYF.

The CDR3 here is CASSVDGQGITGELFF. CDR3 coding DNA: TGTGCCAGCAGCGTAGATGGACAGGGGATCACCGGGGAGCTGTTTTTT. V usage is TRBV9 and J usage is TRBJ2-2; TRBD1 matches 9 bases. The CDR3 loop spans 16 amino acids. Germline-derived CDR1 and CDR2 are SGDLS and YYNGEE. V dropped 0 bases and J dropped 4; count of bases not matched to a gene: 4.

This chain joins TRBV28 and TRBJ2-3, with D hard to call. Germline V lookup: CDR1 MDHEN, CDR2 SYDVKM. The CDR3 is 12 residues long. The V end lost 5 bases, the J end lost 2 bases, and 5 bases lay between the germline ends. CDR3 nucleotide sequence: TGTGCCAGCAGTCAAATCACAGATACGCAGTATTTT. Protein product: CASSQITDTQYF.

The chain employs TRBV5-1 and TRBJ2-3; D not resolved. The length of the CDR3 is 14 residues. CDR1 is SGHRS and CDR2 is YFSETQ in the germline V gene. V was pared by 0 bases and J by 4 bases, with 9 bases between. The DNA for the CDR3 is TGCGCCAGCAGCTTGGTAGGGTTCGCAGATACGCAGTATTTT. It is translated as CASSLVGFADTQYF.

V usage is TRBV5-8 and J usage is TRBJ1-5; the match to TRBD1 covers 12 bases. From germline, CDR1 is SGHTS and CDR2 YDEGEE. Trimming took 10 bases from V and 0 from J; bases not matched to a gene: 8. CDR3 length: 16 amino acids. The CDR3 coding sequence is TGTGCCGGATCCGGGACAGGGGGCGTTAGCAATCAGCCCCAGCATTTT. It translates to CAGSGTGGVSNQPQHF.

The J gene is TRBJ1-1, the V gene TRBV27, with no clear D. Deletions cut 3 bases from V and 1 base from J, with 9 bases between. Germline values: CDR1 MNHEY, CDR2 SMNVEV (reference sequence). CDR3 length equals 14 residues. The CDR3 DNA sequence: TGTGCCAGCAGTTTTCTCTCCGGGAACACTGAAGCTTTCTTT. It codes for CASSFLSGNTEAFF.